The present T cell receptor beta chain was sequenced within a study of blood T cell repertoires in COVID-19. The table came from immunoSEQ multiplex PCR; TCRdb's copy has only in-frame clones and leaves some out. The sample records approximately 140,000 clones, about 80% being singletons. The CDR3 has 13 amino acids. Trimming pared 4 bases from V and 7 bases from J, leaving 10 bases between. Germline V lookup: CDR1 LGHNA, CDR2 YSLEER. The J gene is TRBJ2-2, the V gene TRBV4-3, with a possible D match to TRBD2 (6 bases). Sequencing used peripheral blood. This sequence was found in a man in his 60s with acute or convalescent COVID-19. The CDR3 protein is CASSPGLNGELFF. DNA for the CDR3: TGCGCCAGCAGCCCCGGACTAAACGGGGAGCTGTTTTTT.